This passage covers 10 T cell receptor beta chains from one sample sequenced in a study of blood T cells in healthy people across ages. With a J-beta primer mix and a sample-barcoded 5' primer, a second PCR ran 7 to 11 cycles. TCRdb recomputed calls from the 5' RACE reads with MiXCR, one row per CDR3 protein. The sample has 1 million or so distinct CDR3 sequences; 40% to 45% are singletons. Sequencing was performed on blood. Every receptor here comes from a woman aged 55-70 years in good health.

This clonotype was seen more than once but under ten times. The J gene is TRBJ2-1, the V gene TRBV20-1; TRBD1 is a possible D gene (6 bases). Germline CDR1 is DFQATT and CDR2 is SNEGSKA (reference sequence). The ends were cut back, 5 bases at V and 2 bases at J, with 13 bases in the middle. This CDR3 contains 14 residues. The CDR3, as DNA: TGCAGTGCTTCAGGGGACCCTACCTACAATGAGCAGTTCTTC. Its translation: CSASGDPTYNEQFF.

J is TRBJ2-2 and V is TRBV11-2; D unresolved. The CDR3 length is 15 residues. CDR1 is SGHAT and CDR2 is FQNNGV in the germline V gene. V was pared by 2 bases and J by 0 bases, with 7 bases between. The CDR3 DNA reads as TGTGCCAGCAGCTTATTCGGATCGAACACCGGGGAGCTGTTTTTT. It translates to CASSLFGSNTGELFF.

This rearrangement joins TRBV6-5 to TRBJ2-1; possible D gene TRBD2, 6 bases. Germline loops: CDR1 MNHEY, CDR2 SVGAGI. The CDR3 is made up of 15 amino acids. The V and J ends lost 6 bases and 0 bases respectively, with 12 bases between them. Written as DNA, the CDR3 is TGTGCCAGCAGCAGGGACTTAAGCTCCTACAATGAGCAGTTCTTC. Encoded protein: CASSRDLSSYNEQFF.

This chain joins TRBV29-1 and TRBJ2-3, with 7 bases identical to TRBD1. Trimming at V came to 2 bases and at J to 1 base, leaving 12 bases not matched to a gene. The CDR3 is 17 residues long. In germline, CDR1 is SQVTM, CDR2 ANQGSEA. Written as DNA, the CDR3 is TGCAGCGTTGAATTTCGGCGCTTCGACAGGGGCACAGATACGCAGTATTTT. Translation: CSVEFRRFDRGTDTQYF.

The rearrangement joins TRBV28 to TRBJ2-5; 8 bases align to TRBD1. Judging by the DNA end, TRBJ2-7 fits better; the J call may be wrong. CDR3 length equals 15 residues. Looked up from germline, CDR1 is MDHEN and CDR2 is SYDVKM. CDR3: CASSPNRRGHYEQYF. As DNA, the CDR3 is TGTGCCAGCAGCCCCAACCGCAGGGGGCATTACGAGCAGTACTTC.

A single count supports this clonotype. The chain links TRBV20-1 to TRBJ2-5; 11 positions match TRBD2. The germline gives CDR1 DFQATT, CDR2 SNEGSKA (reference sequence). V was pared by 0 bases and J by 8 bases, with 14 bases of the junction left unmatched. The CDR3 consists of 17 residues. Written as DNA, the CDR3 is TGCAGTGCTAGAGATTTGAGTCTAGCGGGGGGACGGAACACCCAGTACTTC. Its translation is CSARDLSLAGGRNTQYF.

Here the CDR3 DNA reads TGTGCCAGCAGTTTATCAGGGGTGGCGACTGAAGCTTTCTTT. Translating gives CASSLSGVATEAFF. The chain has TRBV27 and TRBJ1-1; D is perhaps TRBD1 (5 bases). CDR3 length: 14 residues. Trimming shortened V by 0 bases and J by 5 bases, and 10 bases separated the two germline ends. The germline V gene encodes CDR1 MNHEY and CDR2 SMNVEV (reference sequence).

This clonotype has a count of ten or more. CDR3 amino acids: CASSQDAGAGEKLFF. CDR3 bases: TGTGCCAGCAGCCAAGATGCGGGGGCGGGGGAAAAACTGTTTTTT. This chain uses TRBV14 with TRBJ1-4, with a weak D call TRBD1 (6 bases). The CDR3 sequence is 15 residues long. Trimming removed 0 bases from V and 8 bases from J, with 13 bases in between. CDR1 is SGHDN, CDR2 FVKESK, per germline.

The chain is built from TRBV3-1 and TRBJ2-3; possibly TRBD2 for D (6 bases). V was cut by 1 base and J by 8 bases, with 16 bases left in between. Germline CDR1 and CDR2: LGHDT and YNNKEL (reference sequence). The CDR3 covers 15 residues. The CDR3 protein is CASSQAGTPGRTQYF. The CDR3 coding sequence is TGTGCCAGCAGCCAAGCGGGGACTCCCGGACGTACGCAGTATTTT.

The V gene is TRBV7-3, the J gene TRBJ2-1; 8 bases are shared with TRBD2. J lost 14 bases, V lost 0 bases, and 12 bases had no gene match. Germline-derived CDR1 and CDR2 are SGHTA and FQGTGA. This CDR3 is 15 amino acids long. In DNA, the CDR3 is TGTGCCAGCAGCTTAACAGCGGGAGAGATCCGTGGGAAGTTCTTC. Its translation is CASSLTAGEIRGKFF.